A single sample is the source of the 14 T cell receptor beta chains below, sequenced in a study of cytomegalovirus exposure and HLA in healthy donors. Only in-frame clones appear in the TCRdb table, and some are missing; sequencing was by immunoSEQ multiplex PCR. The data contain more than 95,000 clones, roughly 95% of them singletons. Source material: PBMCs. The receptors shown here come from a man aged 18 to 30 in good health and CMV-seronegative.

Note on this clone: The sample holds other DNA sequences that translate to the same CDR3. The V gene is TRBV7-3, the J gene TRBJ1-2; 9 bases align to TRBD1. CDR3 length equals 14 residues. V lost 3 bases, J lost 3 bases, and 2 bases stayed unmatched. From germline, CDR1 is SGHTA and CDR2 FQGTGA. The CDR3 is CASSLTGGDYGYTF. The CDR3 nucleotides read TGTGCCAGCAGCTTGACAGGGGGGGACTATGGCTACACCTTC.

This clone was observed once. V and J are TRBV28 and TRBJ2-5; 9 nucleotides match TRBD1. This CDR3 region has 18 residues. V lost 6 bases, J lost 5 bases, and 19 bases stayed unmatched. Germline V gene sequence: CDR1 MDHEN, CDR2 SYDVKM. DNA for the CDR3: TGTGCCAGCAGCTCTAAGGCCGGACAGGGGCCCTCCTGGGAGACCCAGTACTTC. Its translation is CASSSKAGQGPSWETQYF.

In nucleotides, the CDR3 is TGCGCCAGCAGCAGGAGGGGACAGGGGGCTATAAGCTCCTACGAGCAGTACTTC. This translates into CASSRRGQGAISSYEQYF. The chain recombines TRBV5-1 with TRBJ2-7; TRBD1 matches at 12 bases. The CDR3 covers 18 residues. V gave up 4 bases and J gave up 0 bases; unmatched junction bases: 11. The germline V gene encodes CDR1 SGHRS and CDR2 YFSETQ.

The CDR3 loop reads CASSYSGAANQPQHF. CDR3 in DNA: TGTGCCAGCAGTTACTCGGGGGCGGCCAATCAGCCCCAGCATTTT. V and J are TRBV6-5 and TRBJ1-5; possibly TRBD1 for D (6 bases). This CDR3 is 15 amino acids long. Germline values: CDR1 MNHEY, CDR2 SVGAGI. Trimming pared 0 bases from V and 3 bases from J, leaving 9 bases between.

The chain couples TRBV6-5 to TRBJ1-1; tentatively, D is TRBD1 (6 bases). Germline CDR1 MNHEY, CDR2 SVGAGI. CDR3 length: 15 amino acids. V was trimmed by 7 bases and J by 1 base, leaving 16 bases between them. DNA for the CDR3: TGTGCCAGCACAGGGGTCGGGCACAGGAACACTGAAGCTTTCTTT. This gives the protein CASTGVGHRNTEAFF.

Here the CDR3 reads CASSIDRNTEAFF. The CDR3 bases are TGTGCCAGCAGCATCGACAGGAACACTGAAGCTTTCTTT. The chain links TRBV6-4 to TRBJ1-1, with a tentative D call TRBD1 (5 bases). Germline CDR1 and CDR2: MRHNA and SNTAGT. The CDR3 is 13 residues long. Trimming took off 6 bases at V and 1 base at J, with 9 bases between the two ends.

The chain has TRBV6-5 and TRBJ2-2; 9 positions match TRBD1. Germline V gene data show CDR1 as MNHEY and CDR2 as SVGAGI. CDR3 length equals 16 residues. After removal of 1 base from V and 5 bases from J, the junction contained 5 bases not matched to a gene. This CDR3 is CASSYFDRGNTGELFF. The CDR3 DNA sequence: TGTGCCAGCAGTTACTTTGACAGGGGGAATACCGGGGAGCTGTTTTTT.

The rearrangement uses TRBV19 and TRBJ2-1; no definite D call. Germline V gives CDR1 LNHDA, CDR2 SQIVND (reference sequence). Trimming took off 3 bases at V and 0 bases at J, with 6 bases between the two ends. The CDR3 extends over 14 amino acids. The CDR3 DNA reads TGTGCCAGTAGTATCAGAGGCTCCTACAATGAGCAGTTCTTC. Translation: CASSIRGSYNEQFF.

This chain connects TRBV30 to TRBJ2-7; 7 bases map to TRBD1. V was clipped by 0 bases and J by 6 bases; unmatched bases: 5. CDR1 is GTSNPN, CDR2 SVGIG, per germline (reference sequence). The length of the CDR3 is 13 residues. Here the CDR3 reads CAWSVRGGGEQYF. The CDR3 DNA follows: TGTGCCTGGAGTGTGCGAGGGGGCGGCGAGCAGTACTTC.

V gene TRBV6-5 combines with J gene TRBJ2-3, with a weak D call TRBD2 (6 bases). V was pared by 7 bases and J by 0 bases, with 11 bases between. Germline V gene sequence: CDR1 MNHEY, CDR2 SVGAGI. The CDR3 runs 14 residues. CDR3: CASKGRTSTDTQYF. In nucleotides, the CDR3 is TGTGCCAGCAAGGGGAGGACTAGCACAGATACGCAGTATTTT.

The chain links TRBV6-6 to TRBJ1-1; D unclear. Trimming left V 2 bases short and J 1 base short, with 8 bases between. Germline V gives CDR1 MNHNY, CDR2 SVGAGI (reference sequence). The CDR3 contains 14 residues. In DNA, the CDR3 is TGTGCCAGCAGTTACGAGCTTTCGAACACTGAAGCTTTCTTT. Its protein product is CASSYELSNTEAFF.

The rearrangement joins TRBV25-1 to TRBJ2-1, with TRBD2 identical over 11 bases. The J segment lost 0 bases and the V segment lost 2 bases, leaving 3 bases of the junction unmatched. CDR1 and CDR2 from the germline V gene are MGHDK and SYGVNS. The CDR3 is made up of 17 amino acids. The CDR3 bases are TGTGCCAGCAGTGAAGGGGGACTAGCGGACTCCTACAATGAGCAGTTCTTC. It codes for CASSEGGLADSYNEQFF.

This chain uses TRBV13 with TRBJ2-1; D perhaps matches TRBD2 (7 bases). Trimming stripped 5 bases from V and 2 bases from J, with 13 bases between. This CDR3 is 15 amino acids long. Germline CDR1 is PRHDT and CDR2 is FYEKMQ (reference sequence). CDR3 sequence: CASSPRGGTYNEQFF. The CDR3 DNA reads TGTGCCAGCAGCCCCAGGGGAGGGACCTACAATGAGCAGTTCTTC.

V is TRBV6-5 and J is TRBJ1-3; D is uncertain. CDR3 size: 13 residues. Trimming removed 6 bases from V and 0 bases from J, with 6 bases in between. Germline V CDR1 and CDR2: MNHEY, SVGAGI. The CDR3 nucleotides read TGTGCCAGCAGGACAAGCTCTGGAAACACCATATATTTT. Its translation: CASRTSSGNTIYF.